Following are 10 T cell receptor beta chains from one sample sequenced in a study of blood T cell repertoires in COVID-19. Libraries were prepared by immunoSEQ multiplex PCR; TCRdb keeps only in-frame clonotypes and omits some of them. Among around 370,000 clones, roughly 91% were seen once, and the ten largest hold 0.9% to 1.5%. Material: PBMCs or T cells enriched from blood (not recorded which). The source is a woman aged 18-29 years who had recovered from COVID-19.

The V call is TRBV11-2, the J call TRBJ2-3; the match to TRBD2 covers 7 bases. Trimming at V came to 3 bases and at J to 1 base, leaving 10 bases not matched to a gene. Per the germline V gene, CDR1 is SGHAT and CDR2 is FQNNGV. This CDR3 is 17 amino acids long. CDR3 coding DNA: TGTGCCAGCAGCTTTAAGCGGGGCCGTGGGGGCACAGATACGCAGTATTTT. It specifies CASSFKRGRGGTDTQYF.

This chain connects TRBV19 to TRBJ1-2, with unresolved D. Trimming took off 6 bases at V and 0 bases at J, with 5 bases between the two ends. CDR3 size: 12 residues. Germline CDR1 and CDR2: LNHDA and SQIVND (reference sequence). CDR3 DNA: TGTGCCAGTAGCCAGGCTAACTATGGCTACACCTTC. It specifies CASSQANYGYTF.

A word on this clone: The sample carries other DNA sequences with the same CDR3. The chain combines TRBV19 with TRBJ1-2; D remains unclear. This CDR3 has 13 residues. Trimming pared 4 bases from V and 3 bases from J, leaving 9 bases between. Germline V gene sequence: CDR1 LNHDA, CDR2 SQIVND (reference sequence). The CDR3 region has the DNA TGTGCCAGTAGTAGTACGGGTTACTATGGCTACACCTTC. Translation gives CASSSTGYYGYTF.

J is TRBJ2-7 and V is TRBV5-6; D is uncertain. Germline CDR1 is SGHDT and CDR2 is YYEEEE. Trimming removed 0 bases from V and 6 bases from J, with 16 bases in between. The CDR3 runs to 15 residues. CDR3 residues: CASSLDLNLRGEQYF. The CDR3 DNA is TGTGCCAGCAGCTTGGACCTAAATCTACGAGGCGAGCAGTACTTC.

V and J are TRBV4-1 and TRBJ1-1; D might be TRBD1 (5 bases). The V gene's germline CDR1 is MGHRA and CDR2 YSYEKL. This CDR3 comprises 13 residues. V lost 0 bases and J lost 9, with 11 bases in between. The CDR3 nucleotides read TGCGCCAGCAGCCAAGATTTTCAGGGCAAAGCTTTCTTT. It yields the protein CASSQDFQGKAFF.

V is TRBV29-1 and J is TRBJ2-7; 8 positions agree with TRBD1. The germline gives CDR1 SQVTM, CDR2 ANQGSEA. V shed 5 bases and J 1 base; nucleotides not matched to a gene: 4. The CDR3 extends over 13 amino acids. CDR3 nucleotides: TGCAGCGTTTTGAGGACAGGGTCCTACGAGCAGTACTTC. This gives the protein CSVLRTGSYEQYF.

The chain combines TRBV9 with TRBJ2-7; the D gene is possibly TRBD2 (5 bases). The CDR3 runs to 13 residues. CDR1 and CDR2 (germline): SGDLS, YYNGEE. The ends were cut back, 0 bases at V and 1 base at J, with 5 bases in the middle. The CDR3 DNA is TGTGCCAGCAGCGTAGGCGGGTCCTACGAGCAGTACTTC. Amino acid sequence: CASSVGGSYEQYF.

The genes are TRBV5-6 and TRBJ1-2, with TRBD1 identical over 8 bases. Germline trimming cut 3 bases from V and 7 bases from J; bases unmatched to any gene: 8. CDR3 size: 14 residues. Germline CDR1 reads SGHDT; CDR2 reads YYEEEE. CDR3 sequence: CASSSGQALVGYTF. The CDR3, as DNA: TGTGCCAGCAGCTCGGGACAGGCTCTCGTTGGCTACACCTTC.

The chain couples TRBV30 to TRBJ2-7, with a tentative D call TRBD2 (7 bases). The CDR3 consists of 15 residues. V dropped 0 bases and J dropped 0 bases, with 12 bases sitting between them. In germline, CDR1 is GTSNPN, CDR2 SVGIG (reference sequence). CDR3 sequence reads: CAWSVQGGTSYEQYF. The CDR3 region has the DNA TGTGCCTGGAGTGTACAGGGAGGGACCTCCTACGAGCAGTACTTC.

This clone was counted only a few times. CDR3: CSGRRAGDTEAFF. The CDR3 nucleotides read TGCAGCGGGAGAAGGGCAGGGGACACTGAAGCTTTCTTT. The rearrangement uses TRBV29-1 and TRBJ1-1; a possible D gene is TRBD1 (6 bases). The length of the CDR3 is 13 residues. Per germline, CDR1 SQVTM and CDR2 ANQGSEA. Trimming cost V 7 bases and J 3 bases, with 15 bases left between them.